The T cell receptor beta chain described here comes from a study of molecular identifiers for immune sequencing clone quantification. Whole-study findings and limits: Barcodes shared by identical TCR molecules could lead to underestimated sizes of highly expanded clones.

This clonotype was recorded a few times. Its antigen remains unidentified. V was clipped by 3 bases and J by 8 bases, with 14 bases between them. The CDR3 is 14 residues long. The germline CDR1 and CDR2 sequences are LNHDA and SQIVND (reference sequence). TCRdb reprocessed the PCR reads via MiXCR and lists one record per CDR3 protein. The sample lists just under 65,000 distinct CDR3 sequences, under 20% seen once, with more than 1.3% in the top ten. The clonotype comes from a human donor in good health. Some libraries in this study had Jurkat cell RNA spiked in. The specimen sequenced was naive CD8+ T cells from blood, with Jurkat cell RNA spiked in. The subset: FACS-sorted CD8+CD4-CCR7+CD45RA+ naive T cells. The chain is built from TRBV19 and TRBJ2-1; D call uncertain. In DNA form, the CDR3 reads TGTGCCAGTAGTATCGGCTATTCTTCACATGAGCAGTTCTTC. This gives the protein CASSIGYSSHEQFF.